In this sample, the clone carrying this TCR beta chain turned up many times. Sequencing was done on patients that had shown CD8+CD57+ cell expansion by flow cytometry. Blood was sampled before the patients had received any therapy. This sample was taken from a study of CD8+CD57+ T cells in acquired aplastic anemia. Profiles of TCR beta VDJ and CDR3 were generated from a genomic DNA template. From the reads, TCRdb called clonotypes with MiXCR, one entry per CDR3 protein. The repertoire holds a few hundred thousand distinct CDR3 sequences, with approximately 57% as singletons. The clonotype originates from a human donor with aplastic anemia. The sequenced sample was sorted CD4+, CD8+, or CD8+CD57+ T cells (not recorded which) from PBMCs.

DNA for the CDR3: TGTGCCAGCAGTTTACAGCTGGTTCCGGCTTTCTTT. This gives the protein CASSLQLVPAFF. The chain couples TRBV27 to TRBJ1-1; unclear D gene. Trimming removed 2 bases at V and 11 bases at J, with 12 bases between. CDR1 is MNHEY and CDR2 is SMNVEV in the germline V gene (reference sequence). The CDR3 covers 12 residues.